In this sample, the clone carrying this T cell receptor (beta chain) turned up many times. These data belong to a study of T cells after yellow fever vaccination. Template-switching 5'RACE yielded the TCR cDNA; a universal primer site and UMIs were added in the process. TCRdb analysed the 5' RACE reads with MiXCR anew, one entry per CDR3 protein. The sample lists approximately 300,000 distinct CDR3 sequences, around 6.8% occurring once. The TCR originated in a man between 18 and 35 years old who received the YFV17D yellow fever vaccine. Sequences were derived from PBMCs, sampled around 45 days after the first yellow fever vaccination.

The CDR3 nucleotides read TGCGCCAGCAGCCTATCGGGACTAGCGGGGAGCCAAGAGACCCAGTACTTC. This codes for CASSLSGLAGSQETQYF. This rearrangement joins TRBV5-1 to TRBJ2-5; 13 bases agree with TRBD2. The V gene's germline CDR1 is SGHRS and CDR2 YFSETQ. The CDR3 covers 17 residues. V shed 4 bases and J 1 base; nucleotides not matched to a gene: 7.